This T cell receptor beta chain originates from a study of blood T cell repertoires in COVID-19. Losses at the gene ends were 6 bases for V and 3 bases for J; bases not matched to a gene: 3. CDR3 size: 13 residues. CDR1 and CDR2 (germline): MNHEY, SVGAGI. Assay used: immunoSEQ multiplex PCR; TCRdb lists only in-frame clones, some missing. The sample yields roughly 250,000 clones, approximately 86% seen once. The source material was PBMCs or T cells enriched from blood (not recorded which). The receptor's source is a woman in her 40s with acute COVID-19. This chain joins TRBV6-5 and TRBJ2-5; 8 bases fit TRBD1. In DNA, the CDR3 is TGTGCCAGCAGCTGGGGACAGGAAGAGACCCAGTACTTC. It translates to CASSWGQEETQYF.